The 15 T cell receptor beta chains below all came from one sample that was sequenced in a study of T cell responses to AZD1222 COVID-19 vaccine. Sequencing used immunoSEQ multiplex PCR; TCRdb keeps in-frame clones, though not all of them. The data show some 150,000 clones, 89% seen once. Sequenced here: peripheral blood, sampled on day 0 of AZD1222 vaccination. These TCRs come from an adult in good health.

J is TRBJ1-2 and V is TRBV9, with D maybe TRBD1 (5 bases). The V end was cut by 3 bases, the J end by 5 bases, with 17 bases between. Germline V gives CDR1 SGDLS, CDR2 YYNGEE. This CDR3 has 15 amino acids. As DNA, the CDR3 is TGTGCCAGCAGCGGGAGCAGGGCCAAGTTATATGGCTACACCTTC. As protein: CASSGSRAKLYGYTF. The entire variable domain, with the rest obtained from reference TRBV9 and TRBJ1-2, is as follows: DSGVTQTPKHLITATGQRVTLRCSPRSGDLSVYWYQQSLDQGLQFLIQYYNGEERAKGNILERFSAQQFPDLHSELNLSSLELGDSALYFCASSGSRAKLYGYTFGSGTRLTVV.

The chain joins TRBV7-2 to TRBJ1-1, with a possible D match to TRBD1 (6 bases). This CDR3 is built from 14 residues. Germline CDR1 SGHTA, CDR2 FQGNSA. The ends were cut back, 2 bases at V and 7 bases at J, with 14 bases in the middle. In DNA, the CDR3 is TGTGCCAGCAGCTTATCGAGGGGGGGTTATGAAGCTTTCTTT. This encodes CASSLSRGGYEAFF.

The CDR3 nucleotides read TGTGCCAGCAGCTTAGTTGGCGGCGGAACGGGTGTCGAGCAGTACTTC. Encoded protein: CASSLVGGGTGVEQYF. The J gene is TRBJ2-7, the V gene TRBV7-2; D call uncertain. V lost 1 base and J 6 bases, leaving 19 bases between the germline ends. This CDR3 is 16 amino acids long. Germline V gene sequence: CDR1 SGHTA, CDR2 FQGNSA.

This chain connects TRBV7-3 to TRBJ2-3; 14 nucleotides align to TRBD2. Trimming cost V 1 base and J 6 bases; bases outside gene matches: 6. The CDR3 length is 17 residues. Germline V gene data show CDR1 as SGHTA and CDR2 as FQGTGA. CDR3 region: CASSLMGLAGVGDTQYF. The CDR3 bases are TGTGCCAGCAGCTTAATGGGACTAGCGGGAGTTGGGGATACGCAGTATTTT. The entire variable domain, with the rest obtained from reference TRBV7-3 and TRBJ2-3, is as follows: GAGVSQTPSNKVTEKGKYVELRCDPISGHTALYWYRQSLGQGPEFLIYFQGTGAADDSGLPNDRFFAVRPEGSVSTLKIQRTERGDSAVYLCASSLMGLAGVGDTQYFGPGTRLTVL.

The CDR3 reads CASRKDRAMKNQPQHF. In DNA, the CDR3 is TGTGCCAGCAGAAAGGACAGGGCAATGAAGAATCAGCCCCAGCATTTT. The V gene is TRBV28, the J gene TRBJ1-5; 8 bases agree with TRBD1. The CDR3 length is 16 residues. The germline gives CDR1 MDHEN, CDR2 SYDVKM. Unmatched junction bases numbered 11, after V lost 6 bases and J lost 4 bases.

The chain has TRBV7-2 and TRBJ2-3; tentative D call: TRBD1 (5 bases). Germline V gives CDR1 SGHTA, CDR2 FQGNSA. The CDR3 covers 16 residues. Trimming cost V 5 bases and J 4 bases, with 19 bases left between them. DNA of the CDR3: TGTGCCAGCAGCCCTGACTGGGGCGGTGGGCCAGATACGCAGTATTTT. Translating gives CASSPDWGGGPDTQYF.

The genes are TRBV9 and TRBJ2-3, with D perhaps matching TRBD1 or TRBD2 (5 bases each). V lost 5 bases, J lost 0 bases, and 16 bases lay in between. The CDR3 extends over 16 amino acids. CDR1 is SGDLS, CDR2 YYNGEE, per germline. The CDR3 DNA is TGTGCCAGCAGTGAGCCGGGACGCAAAAGCACAGATACGCAGTATTTT. It translates to CASSEPGRKSTDTQYF.

The chain couples TRBV27 to TRBJ1-5; D unresolved. Germline CDR1 reads MNHEY; CDR2 reads SMNVEV (reference sequence). V was clipped by 6 bases and J by 1 base, with 10 bases between them. This CDR3 has 14 amino acids. CDR3 in amino acids: CASSPPGSNQPQHF. The CDR3 nucleotides are TGTGCCAGCAGCCCCCCGGGGAGCAATCAGCCCCAGCATTTT.

This chain uses TRBV5-6 with TRBJ2-4; TRBD1 matches at 10 bases. V gave up 1 base and J gave up 6 bases; unmatched junction bases: 7. The CDR3 is made up of 16 amino acids. CDR1 SGHDT and CDR2 YYEEEE come from the germline V gene. As DNA, the CDR3 is TGTGCCAGCAGCTTGTACTTACGGACAGGGGGAAACATTCAGTACTTC. Translating gives CASSLYLRTGGNIQYF.

This sequence joins TRBV6-2 or TRBV6-3 and TRBJ1-1; D possibly corresponds to TRBD1 (5 bases). Germline V gives CDR1 MNHEY, CDR2 SVGEGT. With 5 bases removed from V and 3 bases from J, the gap between germline ends came to 19 bases. The CDR3 contains 16 residues. In DNA, the CDR3 is TGTGCCAGCAGTCCCTACCGACAGACATCGGACACTGAAGCTTTCTTT. Translating gives CASSPYRQTSDTEAFF.

The chain links TRBV7-2 to TRBJ2-5; D gene ambiguous. CDR3 length: 15 residues. Germline V lookup: CDR1 SGHTA, CDR2 FQGNSA. Between the trimmed V and J ends, which lost 4 bases and 5 bases, there was a span of 17 bases. The CDR3 region has the DNA TGTGCCAGCAGCTCGTTTGGGCCCGGACGGGAGACCCAGTACTTC. Amino acids: CASSSFGPGRETQYF. Full variable domain (outside the CDR3, taken from reference TRBV7-2 and TRBJ2-5): GAGVSQSPSNKVTEKGKDVELRCDPISGHTALYWYRQSLGQGLEFLIYFQGNSAPDKSGLPSDRFSAERTGGSVSTLTIQRTQQEDSAVYLCASSSFGPGRETQYFGPGTRLLVL.

The chain uses TRBV7-3 and TRBJ2-5, with D tentatively TRBD2 (5 bases). The CDR3 is made up of 13 amino acids. Trimming removed 2 bases from V and 5 bases from J, with 9 bases in between. The germline CDR1 and CDR2 sequences are SGHTA and FQGTGA. This chain's CDR3 is CASSLYGEETQYF. Written as DNA, the CDR3 is TGTGCCAGCAGCTTATACGGGGAGGAGACCCAGTACTTC.

The chain recombines TRBV7-9 with TRBJ2-7; D remains ambiguous. This CDR3 comprises 12 residues. CDR1 SEHNR and CDR2 FQNEAQ come from the germline V gene (reference sequence). V dropped 4 bases and J dropped 6 bases, with 10 bases sitting between them. The CDR3, as DNA: TGTGCCAGCAGCTCGGGCTGGCGCGAGCAGTACTTC. Translation: CASSSGWREQYF. Full variable domain (missing parts from reference TRBV7-9 and TRBJ2-7): DTGVSQNPRHKITKRGQNVTFRCDPISEHNRLYWYRQTLGQGPEFLTYFQNEAQLEKSRLLSDRFSAERPKGSFSTLEIQRTEQGDSAMYLCASSSGWREQYFGPGTRLTVT.

This chain connects TRBV6-1 to TRBJ1-3; D is uncertain. The CDR3 spans 12 residues. Trimming removed 2 bases at V and 5 bases at J, with 4 bases between. Germline CDR1 is MNHNS and CDR2 is SASEGT. The CDR3 loop reads CASSELRNTIYF. For the CDR3, the DNA is TGTGCCAGCAGTGAACTCCGAAACACCATATATTTT.

This clone was seen only once. The CDR3 loop reads CASSRDSRGLGTEAFF. In nucleotides, the CDR3 is TGTGCCAGCAGCCGAGATAGCAGGGGTCTGGGCACTGAAGCTTTCTTT. V usage is TRBV3-1 (or the pseudogene TRBV3-2) and J usage is TRBJ1-1; possibly TRBD1 for D (6 bases). Germline V gene data show CDR1 as LGHDT and CDR2 as YNNKEL (reference sequence). Trimming took off 4 bases at V and 4 bases at J, with 19 bases between the two ends. The CDR3 has 16 amino acids.